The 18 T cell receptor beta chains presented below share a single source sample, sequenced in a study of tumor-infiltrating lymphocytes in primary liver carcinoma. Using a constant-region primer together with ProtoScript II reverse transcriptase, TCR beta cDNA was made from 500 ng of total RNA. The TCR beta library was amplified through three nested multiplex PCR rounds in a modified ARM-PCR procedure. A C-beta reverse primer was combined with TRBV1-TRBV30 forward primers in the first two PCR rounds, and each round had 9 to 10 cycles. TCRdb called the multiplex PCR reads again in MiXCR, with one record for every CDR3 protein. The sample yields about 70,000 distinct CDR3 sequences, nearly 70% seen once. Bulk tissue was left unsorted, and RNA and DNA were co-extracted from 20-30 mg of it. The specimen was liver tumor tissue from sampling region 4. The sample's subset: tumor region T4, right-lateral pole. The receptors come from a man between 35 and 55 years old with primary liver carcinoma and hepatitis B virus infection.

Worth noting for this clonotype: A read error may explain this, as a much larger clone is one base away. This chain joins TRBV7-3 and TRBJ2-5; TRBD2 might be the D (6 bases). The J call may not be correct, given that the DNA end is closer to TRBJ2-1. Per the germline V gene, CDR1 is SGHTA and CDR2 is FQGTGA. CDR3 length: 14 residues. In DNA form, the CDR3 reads TGTGCCAGCAGCCCACAGACTAGGGGCAGTGAGCAGTTCTTC. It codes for CASSPQTRGSEQFF.

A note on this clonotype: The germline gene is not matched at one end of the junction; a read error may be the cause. The CDR3 DNA is TGTGCCAGCAGCATATCCTACAAGCAGTACTTC. It translates to CASSISYKQYF. The rearrangement uses TRBV11-2 and TRBJ2-7; D unclear. The CDR3 is 11 amino acids. Germline V CDR1 and CDR2: SGHAT, FQNNGV.

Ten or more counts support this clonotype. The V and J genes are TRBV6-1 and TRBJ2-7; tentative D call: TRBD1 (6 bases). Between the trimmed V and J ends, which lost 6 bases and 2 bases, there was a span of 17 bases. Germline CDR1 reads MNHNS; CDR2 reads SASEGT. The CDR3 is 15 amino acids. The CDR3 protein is CASSSVDRNPYEQYF. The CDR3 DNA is TGTGCCAGCAGCAGCGTCGACAGGAACCCCTACGAGCAGTACTTC.

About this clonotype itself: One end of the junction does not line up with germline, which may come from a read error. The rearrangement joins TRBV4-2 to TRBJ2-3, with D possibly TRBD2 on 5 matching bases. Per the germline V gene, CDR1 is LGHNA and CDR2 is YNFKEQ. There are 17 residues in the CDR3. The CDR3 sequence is CAGSQDPGSVSTDTQYF. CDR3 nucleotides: TGTGCCGGCAGCCAAGACCCGGGGAGTGTAAGCACAGATACGCAGTATTTT.

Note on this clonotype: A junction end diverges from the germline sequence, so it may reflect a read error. The CDR3 here is CAGSLERSGANVLTF. DNA for the CDR3: TGTGCCGGCAGCTTAGAGAGGTCAGGGGCCAACGTCCTGACTTTC. The genes are TRBV11-2 and TRBJ2-6; no clear D gene. This CDR3 comprises 15 residues. CDR1 SGHAT and CDR2 FQNNGV come from the germline V gene.

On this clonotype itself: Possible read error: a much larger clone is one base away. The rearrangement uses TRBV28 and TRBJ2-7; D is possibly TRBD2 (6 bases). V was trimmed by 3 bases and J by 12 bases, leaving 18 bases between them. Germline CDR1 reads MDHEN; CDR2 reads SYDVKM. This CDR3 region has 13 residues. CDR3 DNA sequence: TGTGCCAGCAGTTTCCGGGGCGGGATCCGGCGGTACTTC. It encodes CASSFRGGIRRYF.

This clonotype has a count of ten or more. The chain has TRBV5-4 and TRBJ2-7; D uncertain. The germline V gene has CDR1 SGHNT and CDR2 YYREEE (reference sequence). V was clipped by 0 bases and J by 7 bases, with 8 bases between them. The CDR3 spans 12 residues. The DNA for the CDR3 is TGTGCCAGCAGCTTGGGATCGAGAGAGCAGTACTTC. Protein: CASSLGSREQYF.

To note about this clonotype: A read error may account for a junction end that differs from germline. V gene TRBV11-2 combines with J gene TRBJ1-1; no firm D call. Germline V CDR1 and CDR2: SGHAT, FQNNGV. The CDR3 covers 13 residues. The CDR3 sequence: CACCIWTNIEAFF. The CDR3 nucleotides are TGTGCCTGCTGCATATGGACGAACATTGAAGCTTTCTTT.

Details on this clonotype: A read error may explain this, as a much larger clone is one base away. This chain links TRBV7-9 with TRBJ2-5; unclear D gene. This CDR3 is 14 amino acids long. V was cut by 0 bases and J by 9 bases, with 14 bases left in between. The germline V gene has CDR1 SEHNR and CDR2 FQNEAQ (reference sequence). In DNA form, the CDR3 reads TGTGCCAGCAGCTTAGCTGCGGAGTCTGAGGCCCAGTACTTC. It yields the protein CASSLAAESEAQYF.

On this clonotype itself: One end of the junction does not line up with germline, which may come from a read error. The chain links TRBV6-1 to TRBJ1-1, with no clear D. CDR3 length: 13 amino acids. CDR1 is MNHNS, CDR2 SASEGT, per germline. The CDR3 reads CASVNMGFTEALF. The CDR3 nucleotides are TGTGCCAGCGTGAACATGGGGTTCACTGAAGCTCTCTTT.

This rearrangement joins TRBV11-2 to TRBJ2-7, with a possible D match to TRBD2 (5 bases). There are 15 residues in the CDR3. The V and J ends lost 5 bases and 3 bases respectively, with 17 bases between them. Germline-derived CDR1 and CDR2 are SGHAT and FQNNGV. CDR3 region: CASSRYSGRGYEQYF. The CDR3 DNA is TGTGCCAGCAGCCGATATTCGGGAAGAGGCTACGAGCAGTACTTC. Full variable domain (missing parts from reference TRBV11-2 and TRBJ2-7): EAGVAQSPRYKIIEKRQSVAFWCNPISGHATLYWYQQILGQGPKLLIQFQNNGVVDDSQLPKDRFSAERLKGVDSTLKIQPAKLEDSAVYLCASSRYSGRGYEQYFGPGTRLTVT.

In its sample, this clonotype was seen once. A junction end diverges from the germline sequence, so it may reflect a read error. CDR3 sequence reads: CASSRGASGGTQETQHF. The CDR3 bases are TGTGCCAGCAGCCGCGGGGCTAGCGGAGGGACACAAGAGACCCAGCACTTC. The chain links TRBV4-2 to TRBJ2-5, with TRBD2 as a possible D gene (7 bases). The V gene's germline CDR1 is LGHNA and CDR2 YNFKEQ. This CDR3 comprises 17 residues.

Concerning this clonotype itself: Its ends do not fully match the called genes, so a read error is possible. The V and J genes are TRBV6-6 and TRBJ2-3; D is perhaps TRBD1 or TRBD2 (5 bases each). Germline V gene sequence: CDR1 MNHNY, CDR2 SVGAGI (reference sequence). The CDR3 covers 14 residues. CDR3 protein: CAYRRTPSTDTRYF. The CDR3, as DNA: TGTGCCTACAGGCGGACACCTAGCACAGATACGCGGTATTTT.

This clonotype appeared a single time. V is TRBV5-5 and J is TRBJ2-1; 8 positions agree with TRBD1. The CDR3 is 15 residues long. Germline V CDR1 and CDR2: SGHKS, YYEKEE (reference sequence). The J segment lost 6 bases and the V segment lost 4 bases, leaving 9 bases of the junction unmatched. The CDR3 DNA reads TGTGCCAGCAGCCCTGGACAGGGTTTCTGCAATGAGCAGTTCTTC. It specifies CASSPGQGFCNEQFF.

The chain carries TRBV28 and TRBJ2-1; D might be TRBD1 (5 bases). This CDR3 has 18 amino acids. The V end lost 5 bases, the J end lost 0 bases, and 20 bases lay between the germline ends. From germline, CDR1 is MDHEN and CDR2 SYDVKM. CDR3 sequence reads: CASSLGQGWGSSYNEQFF. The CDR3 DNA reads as TGTGCCAGCAGTCTAGGACAAGGGTGGGGAAGCTCCTACAATGAGCAGTTCTTC. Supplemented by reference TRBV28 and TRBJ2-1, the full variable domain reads DVKVTQSSRYLVKRTGEKVFLECVQDMDHENMFWYRQDPGLGLRLIYFSYDVKMKEKGDIPEGYSVSREKKERFSLILESASTNQTSMYLCASSLGQGWGSSYNEQFFGPGTRLTVL.

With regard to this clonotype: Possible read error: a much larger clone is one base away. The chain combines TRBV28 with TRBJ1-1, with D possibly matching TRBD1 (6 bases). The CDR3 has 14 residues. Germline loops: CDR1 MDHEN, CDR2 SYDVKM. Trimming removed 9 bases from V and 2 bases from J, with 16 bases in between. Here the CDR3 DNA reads TGTGCCAGTCTCTCTGGACAGTATAACACTGAAGCTTTCTTT. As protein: CASLSGQYNTEAFF.

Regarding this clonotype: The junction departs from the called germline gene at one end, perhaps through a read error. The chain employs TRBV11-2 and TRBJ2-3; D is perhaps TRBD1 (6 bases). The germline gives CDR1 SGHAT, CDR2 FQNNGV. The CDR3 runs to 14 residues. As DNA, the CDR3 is TGTGCCAGCAGCTTTAGGGACAACACAGGTACGCAGTATTTT. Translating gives CASSFRDNTGTQYF.

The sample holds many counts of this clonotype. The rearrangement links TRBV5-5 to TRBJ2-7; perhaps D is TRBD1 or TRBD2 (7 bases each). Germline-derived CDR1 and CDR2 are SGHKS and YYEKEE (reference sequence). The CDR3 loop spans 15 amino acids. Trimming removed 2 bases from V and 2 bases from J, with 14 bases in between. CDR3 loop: CASSLLGGGPYEQYF. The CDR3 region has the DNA TGTGCCAGCAGCTTATTGGGAGGGGGCCCCTACGAGCAGTACTTC. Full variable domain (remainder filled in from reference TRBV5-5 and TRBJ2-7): DAGVTQSPTHLIKTRGQQVTLRCSPISGHKSVSWYQQVLGQGPQFIFQYYEKEERGRGNFPDRFSARQFPNYSSELNVNALLLGDSALYLCASSLLGGGPYEQYFGPGTRLTVT.